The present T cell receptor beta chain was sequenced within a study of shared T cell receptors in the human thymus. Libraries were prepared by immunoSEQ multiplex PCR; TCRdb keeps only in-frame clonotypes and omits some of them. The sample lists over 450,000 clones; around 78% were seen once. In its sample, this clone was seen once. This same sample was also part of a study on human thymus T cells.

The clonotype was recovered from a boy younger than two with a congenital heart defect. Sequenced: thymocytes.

CDR3 protein: CASMGRSGSNQPQHF. CDR3 nucleotide sequence: TGTGCCAGTATGGGCAGGTCGGGAAGCAATCAGCCCCAGCATTTT. The chain couples TRBV19 to TRBJ1-5; D is unresolved. V dropped 7 bases and J dropped 1 base, with 14 bases sitting between them. The CDR3 sequence is 15 residues long. Germline V gene data show CDR1 as LNHDA and CDR2 as SQIVND (reference sequence).